This T cell receptor beta chain was captured by sequencing in a study of human T cells and chemical hapten exposure. The V gene lost 6 bases and the J gene lost 8 bases, with 8 bases spanning the gap. CDR3 size: 12 residues. From germline, CDR1 is LNHNV and CDR2 YYDKDF (reference sequence). Original processing notes: From approximately 20,000 to 700,000 TCRs were found per sample, with a median of approximately 100,000. TCRdb re-called the RACE reads with MiXCR, one entry per CDR3 protein. In this record, the V and J calls reflect TCRdb's handling and not the investigators' own analysis. The sample contains about 41,000 distinct CDR3 sequences, around 3% of which appear only once. This sample's time point: patch test 2, 6 weeks after DPC sensitization. The treatment denotes: therapeutic diphenylcyclopropenone sensitization with weekly scalp DPC.

The receptor's source is a man in his forties with alopecia areata. Some clones in this sample may be carry-over from other donors' samples. The genes are TRBV15 and TRBJ1-6; D is unresolved. The starting material was whole blood, obtained in connection with sensitization to the hapten diphenylcyclopropenone (DPC). CDR3 sequence (DNA): TGTGCCACCAGGGGATCTGATTCACCCCTCCACTTT. It yields the protein CATRGSDSPLHF.